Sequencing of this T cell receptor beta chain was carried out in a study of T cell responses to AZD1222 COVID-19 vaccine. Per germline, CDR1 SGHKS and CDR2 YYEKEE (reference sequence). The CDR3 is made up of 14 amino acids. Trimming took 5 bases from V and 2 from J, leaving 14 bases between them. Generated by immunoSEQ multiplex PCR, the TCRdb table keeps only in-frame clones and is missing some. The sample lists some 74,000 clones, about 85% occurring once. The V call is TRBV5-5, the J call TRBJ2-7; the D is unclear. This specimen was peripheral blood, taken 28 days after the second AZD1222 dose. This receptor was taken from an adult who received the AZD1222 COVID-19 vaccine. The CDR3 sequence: CASSYDLPTYEQYF. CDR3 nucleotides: TGTGCCAGCAGTTATGACCTCCCCACCTACGAGCAGTACTTC.